A selection of T cell receptor beta chains follows, all from one sample in a study of control samples from healthy donors and cancer patients. Sequencing was performed with immunoSEQ multiplex PCR; in TCRdb, only in-frame clones are kept and a portion is missing. The repertoire holds about 55,000 clones, with about 96% as singletons. What was sequenced was blood. All receptors derive from a woman aged 18 to 35 in good health. Each CDR3 is given with its conserved first and last residue. The D gene is left open where the match is weak. Expanded clones are given a class, and other clones once, few, many or no size at all.

>TRBJ2-7|TRBD1|TRBV7-2|-
TGTGCCAGCAGAGATGCTAGGGCAGGGGGCTACGAGCAGTACTTC
CASRDARAGGYEQYF
>TRBJ2-1|TRBD2|TRBV29-1|-
TGCAGCGTTGATTCCCAGCGGGGAATCGAGCAGTTCTTC
CSVDSQRGIEQFF
>TRBJ1-2|TRBD1|TRBV5-6|-
TGTGCCAGCAGCTTGGAGGGACAGGGCGCAGCCATCTATGGCTACACCTTC
CASSLEGQGAAIYGYTF
>TRBJ2-1|TRBD2|TRBV10-2|-
TGCGCCAGCAGTGAGTCACGGGGGGTTTACAATGAGCAGTTCTTC
CASSESRGVYNEQFF
>TRBJ2-3|-|TRBV5-1|-
TGCGCCAGCCGGAGCAACGCAGATACGCAGTATTTT
CASRSNADTQYF
>TRBJ2-1|-|TRBV4-1|-
TGCGCCAGCAGCCGAGGGGGACAAATATACAATGAGCAGTTCTTC
CASSRGGQIYNEQFF
>TRBJ1-1|-|TRBV4-3|-
TGCGCCAGCAGCCCGACCCTTTTCGAGGCCAACATGAACACTGAAGCTTTCTTT
CASSPTLFEANMNTEAFF
>TRBJ1-1|-|TRBV19|-
TGTGCCAGTAGTATTCGACAGGAAAAGGCTGAAGCTTTCTTT
CASSIRQEKAEAFF
>TRBJ2-3|TRBD2|TRBV11-3|-
TGTGCCAGCAGCCAAGACGGGGGGGATACGCAGTATTTT
CASSQDGGDTQYF
>TRBJ2-1|TRBD2|TRBV7-2|-
TGTGCCAGCAGCCCCTCTAGCGGGGGTTACAATGAGCAGTTCTTC
CASSPSSGGYNEQFF
>TRBJ2-3|-|TRBV28|-
TGTGCCAGCAGTTTGAACAGCGTTTTTCGCACAGATACGCAGTATTTT
CASSLNSVFRTDTQYF
>TRBJ2-7|-|TRBV16|-
TGTGCCAGCAGCCTTCAGGGGGGCTACGAGCAGTACTTC
CASSLQGGYEQYF
>TRBJ2-7|-|TRBV15|-
TGTGCCACCAGCCTAGGCCGGGGGGCCTCCTACGAGCAGTACTTC
CATSLGRGASYEQYF
>TRBJ1-2|-|TRBV27|-
TGTGCCAGCAGTCCCTCGGAAGGGTCCCCCTATGGCTACACCTTC
CASSPSEGSPYGYTF
>TRBJ2-7|-|TRBV27|-
TGTGCCAGCAGTTTCCGCGGGGTCCCCTACGAGCAGTACTTC
CASSFRGVPYEQYF
>TRBJ2-3|TRBD1|TRBV4-3|once
TGCGCCAGCAGCCTCGACAGGGGGCAGGCAGATACGCAGTATTTT
CASSLDRGQADTQYF
>TRBJ2-1|TRBD2|TRBV6-4|-
TGTGCCAGCAATCCCTCCGGGACTAGTTCCTCCAATGAGCAGTTCTTC
CASNPSGTSSSNEQFF
>TRBJ2-7|-|TRBV6-1|few
TGTGCCAGCAGTGAAGGGGGAGAATTCGAGCAGTACTTC
CASSEGGEFEQYF
>TRBJ1-1|-|TRBV2|-
TGTGCCAGCAGTAGCCAGGGACTTGGGAACACTGAAGCTTTCTTT
CASSSQGLGNTEAFF
>TRBJ1-1|-|TRBV19|-
TGTGCCAGTAGTCCGTGGGGTTCGAACACTGAAGCTTTCTTT
CASSPWGSNTEAFF
>TRBJ2-3|TRBD2|TRBV7-6|-
TGTGCCAGCAGCTCGGGACTAGCGGGGCCCACCTTGGGCACAGATACGCAGTATTTT
CASSSGLAGPTLGTDTQYF
>TRBJ1-2|-|TRBV6-2/TRBV6-3|-
TGTGCCAGCAGCCCCGACAGAATAAACTATGGCTACACCTTC
CASSPDRINYGYTF
>TRBJ1-2|TRBD1|TRBV2|-
TGTGCCAGCAGTGAAGGACGACAGGGAGTCGACTATGGCTACACCTTC
CASSEGRQGVDYGYTF
>TRBJ2-2|-|TRBV9|-
TGTGCCAGCAGCACCACCACCACCGGGGAGCTGTTTTTT
CASSTTTTGELFF
>TRBJ2-1|-|TRBV18|-
TGTGCCAGCTCACCACGTCCAGGCGACAATGAGCAGTTCTTC
CASSPRPGDNEQFF
>TRBJ1-4|TRBD1|TRBV18|-
TGTGCCAGCTCACCCTTTACAGGGGTGCCTAATGAAAAACTGTTTTTT
CASSPFTGVPNEKLFF
>TRBJ1-6|-|TRBV27|-
TGTGCCAGCAGTTGGGGGGTGTCGGGACCCCTTAATTCACCCCTCCACTTT
CASSWGVSGPLNSPLHF
>TRBJ1-1|TRBD1|TRBV24-1|-
TGTGCCACCAGTGAGACAGGGGGTGAAGCTTTCTTT
CATSETGGEAFF
>TRBJ1-1|-|TRBV2|-
TGTGCCAGCAGTACGGTCGGGGGGACTGAAGCTTTCTTT
CASSTVGGTEAFF
>TRBJ2-2|-|TRBV7-2|-
TGTGCCAGCAGCTTAGACTGGAACACCGGGGAGCTGTTTTTT
CASSLDWNTGELFF
>TRBJ2-5|-|TRBV6-2/TRBV6-3|-
TGTGCCAGCAGTTTATCTGAAACGAAGACCCAGTACTTC
CASSLSETKTQYF
>TRBJ1-4|TRBD1|TRBV18|-
TGTGCCAGCTCAGCTCCAGGGGGCTCTGATGAAAAACTGTTTTTT
CASSAPGGSDEKLFF
>TRBJ1-2|-|TRBV7-2|-
TGTGCCAGCAGCTTAAAGTTTGGGACGGGAGGCTACACCTTC
CASSLKFGTGGYTF
>TRBJ2-7|-|TRBV12-3/TRBV12-4|once
TGTGCCAGCAGGGCACGCGAACAGGGACCGCAGTACTTC
CASRAREQGPQYF